The entry that follows covers one TCR beta chain sequence. Its target is not known. The data stem from a study of cytomegalovirus exposure and HLA in healthy donors. General study points: Roughly uniform sequencing depth across donors was assumed, possibly incorrectly. With later analysis, a missense DCLRE1C variant became linked to TCR beta V- and J-gene trimming. At a 0.05 false discovery rate, a later analysis found 16,951 TCR beta sequences to be associated with HLA alleles.

Primers: 60 Vbeta forward and 13 Jbeta reverse. Assay: immunoSEQ multiplex PCR; the TCRdb copy retains only in-frame clones and omits some. Its table records around 190,000 clones. The CDR3 has 15 residues. V was clipped by 3 bases and J by 3 bases; unmatched bases: 7. Looked up from germline, CDR1 is SGHNT and CDR2 is YYREEE (reference sequence). The sequenced sample was PBMCs. The V and J genes are TRBV5-4 and TRBJ1-2, with 8 bases identical to TRBD1. The receptor's source is a woman under 40 in good health and CMV-seropositive. CDR3 nucleotide sequence: TGTGCCAGCAGCTCAGGGCAGGGGGCTGACTATGGCTACACCTTC. Its protein is CASSSGQGADYGYTF. Filled out from reference TRBV5-4 and TRBJ1-2, the complete variable domain reads ETGVTQSPTHLIKTRGQQVTLRCSSQSGHNTVSWYQQALGQGPQFIFQYYREEENGRGNFPPRFSGLQFPNYSSELNVNALELDDSALYLCASSSGQGADYGYTFGSGTRLTVV.